These 9 T cell receptor beta chains came from one sample sequenced in a study of shared clonotypes between healthy human individuals (dated by TCRdb to the early 2020s). The library was produced with the immunoSEQ multiplex PCR assay. The source is immuneACCESS, and TCRdb retained only in-frame sequences with V and J called. Part of the clones is not carried over; for the studies checked, unresolved V genes explain less than half of this, and the remainder is unexplained. The sample yields some 1,900,000 clones; approximately 94% were counted once. More than 0.95% of the sample comes from the top ten. CD8 naive samples were obtained by positive selection for CCR7 among CD45RO-negative cells, yielding a CD45RA+CCR7+ population from which TemRA cells were excluded. Sequenced input: naive CD8+ T cells sorted from blood. Sample cell subset or site, as interpreted from the label and publication: CD45RA+CCR7+. The origin of the receptors is a man aged 18 to 29 in good health.

The chain couples TRBV27 to TRBJ2-1; D is unclear. The CDR3 sequence is 13 residues long. The V gene's germline CDR1 is MNHEY and CDR2 SMNVEV (reference sequence). V was clipped by 0 bases and J by 5 bases, with 5 bases between them. CDR3 sequence reads: CASSLSSDNEQFF. CDR3 DNA: TGTGCCAGCAGTTTATCATCCGACAATGAGCAGTTCTTC.

The chain is built from TRBV9 and TRBJ2-3; D possibly corresponds to TRBD1 (6 bases). The germline V and J ends were trimmed by 4 bases and 3 bases, with 15 bases remaining between them. CDR1 is SGDLS, CDR2 YYNGEE, per germline. The CDR3 totals 15 residues. CDR3 residues: CASSPWDISTDTQYF. The CDR3 DNA reads TGTGCCAGCAGCCCATGGGACATCTCTACAGATACGCAGTATTTT.

The chain carries TRBV13 and TRBJ2-1, with 7 bases that match TRBD1. The J segment lost 1 base and the V segment lost 7 bases, leaving 7 bases of the junction unmatched. The CDR3 spans 15 residues. Germline CDR1 PRHDT, CDR2 FYEKMQ (reference sequence). CDR3 loop: CASTDRAGSYNEQFF. The CDR3 bases are TGTGCCAGCACTGACAGGGCCGGGTCCTACAATGAGCAGTTCTTC.

The V gene is TRBV28, the J gene TRBJ1-5; no definite D call. The CDR3 extends over 12 amino acids. Germline V gene lookup returns CDR1 MDHEN and CDR2 SYDVKM. V lost 4 bases and J lost 9, with 10 bases in between. The CDR3 spells CASSYAPGPQHF. The CDR3 DNA reads TGTGCCAGCAGTTATGCCCCGGGGCCCCAGCATTTT.

Concerning this clone itself: Other DNA sequences in the sample encode the same CDR3. The chain joins TRBV9 to TRBJ2-5; possible D gene TRBD2, 6 bases. CDR1 and CDR2 (germline): SGDLS, YYNGEE. Trimming pared 0 bases from V and 5 bases from J, leaving 11 bases between. The CDR3 is 14 residues long. The CDR3 DNA sequence: TGTGCCAGCAGCGTAGAAGGAGGGATGGAGACCCAGTACTTC. It yields the protein CASSVEGGMETQYF. The full variable domain, with the rest looked up from reference TRBV9 and TRBJ2-5, is DSGVTQTPKHLITATGQRVTLRCSPRSGDLSVYWYQQSLDQGLQFLIQYYNGEERAKGNILERFSAQQFPDLHSELNLSSLELGDSALYFCASSVEGGMETQYFGPGTRLLVL.

The chain employs TRBV7-9 and TRBJ2-2, with D uncertain. The CDR3 contains 13 residues. The V gene lost 5 bases and the J gene lost 5 bases, with 9 bases spanning the gap. Germline loops: CDR1 SEHNR, CDR2 FQNEAQ (reference sequence). CDR3 sequence (DNA): TGTGCCAGCAGCCCCGGGCAAACCGGGGAGCTGTTTTTT. Its translation: CASSPGQTGELFF.

The chain recombines TRBV11-2 with TRBJ2-1, with 7 positions matching TRBD1. The CDR3 runs 13 residues. V gave up 5 bases and J gave up 10 bases; unmatched junction bases: 8. Germline V gene data show CDR1 as SGHAT and CDR2 as FQNNGV. Here the CDR3 DNA reads TGTGCCAGCAGCCTAGGGGGCCACCCCGAGCAGTTCTTC. Protein sequence: CASSLGGHPEQFF.

The rearrangement uses TRBV6-6 and TRBJ2-2; D is unclear. The V end was cut by 3 bases, the J end by 3 bases, with 8 bases between. Germline V gene sequence: CDR1 MNHNY, CDR2 SVGAGI (reference sequence). The CDR3 is made up of 14 amino acids. CDR3: CASSYGLHTGELFF. The CDR3 nucleotides read TGTGCCAGCAGTTATGGCCTACACACCGGGGAGCTGTTTTTT.

A word on this clone: In the same sample, other DNA sequences code for this CDR3. The V call is TRBV6-5, the J call TRBJ2-1, with unresolved D. Germline V gives CDR1 MNHEY, CDR2 SVGAGI. This CDR3 region has 11 residues. Trimming shortened V by 7 bases and J by 7 bases, and 8 bases separated the two germline ends. This CDR3 reads CASIRGNEQFF. CDR3 coding DNA: TGTGCCAGCATTCGCGGTAATGAGCAGTTCTTC.